Below, 27 T cell receptor beta chains from the same sample are listed, as sequenced in a study of T cells in Graves' hyperthyroidism and ophthalmopathy. Amplification yielded TCR beta CDR3 regions, with RNA transcripts as the source. RT-PCR in the first round (using the HTBI primer set) targeted the TCR CDR3. Via MiXCR, TCRdb re-called the multiplex PCR reads, giving one row per CDR3 protein. The sample contains around 350,000 distinct CDR3 sequences, about 12% of which appear only once. The sample consisted of blood. The receptors were gathered from a woman under 30 with Graves' hyperthyroidism.

A note on this clonotype: A read error is possible here, since a much larger clone lies one base away. This rearrangement joins TRBV7-9 to TRBJ1-2; 7 bases map to TRBD1. The CDR3 runs 14 residues. Germline values: CDR1 SEHNR, CDR2 FQNEAQ (reference sequence). The CDR3 nucleotides read TGTGCCAGCAGCTCCCCGACAGGGAACTATGGCCACACCTTC. It is translated as CASSSPTGNYGHTF.

In its sample, this clonotype was seen many times. This chain connects TRBV29-1 to TRBJ1-1; no clear D. V was trimmed by 6 bases and J by 5 bases, leaving 19 bases between them. Germline lookup yields CDR1 SQVTM and CDR2 ANQGSEA. The CDR3 has 14 residues. The CDR3 region is CSVSPRVSRTEAFF. CDR3 bases: TGCAGCGTCTCCCCAAGGGTTAGCCGGACTGAAGCTTTCTTT.

This clonotype was found many times. The V call is TRBV20-1, the J call TRBJ2-5, with 7 positions matching TRBD1. Germline loops: CDR1 DFQATT, CDR2 SNEGSKA (reference sequence). Trimming cost V 6 bases and J 3 bases; bases outside gene matches: 7. This CDR3 has 13 amino acids. CDR3 amino acids: CSAPGQDEETQYF. CDR3 in DNA: TGCAGTGCCCCCGGACAGGACGAAGAGACCCAGTACTTC.

This clonotype was picked up many times. The V call is TRBV2, the J call TRBJ2-5, with a weak D call TRBD2 (7 bases). Trimming took off 8 bases at V and 1 base at J, with 14 bases between the two ends. Germline CDR1 and CDR2: SNHLY and FYNNEI. CDR3 length: 14 residues. The CDR3: CASWGGGGQETQYF. The CDR3 coding sequence is TGTGCCAGCTGGGGAGGGGGGGGCCAAGAGACCCAGTACTTC.

This clonotype came up many times. V and J are TRBV28 and TRBJ2-1; tentative D call: TRBD2 (5 bases). Germline V gene data show CDR1 as MDHEN and CDR2 as SYDVKM. The CDR3 contains 13 residues. Trimming removed 8 bases from V and 2 bases from J, with 10 bases in between. The CDR3 DNA is TGTGCCAGCGAGAGCGGAGCCTACAATGAGCAGTTCTTC. Its protein product is CASESGAYNEQFF.

This clonotype was observed a handful of times. A much larger clone differs from this one at a single base, so this may be a read error. The CDR3, as DNA: TGCGCCAGCAGCTCCGGGACAGGGTACAACACTCAGTACTTC. This sequence encodes CASSSGTGYNTQYF. The rearrangement joins TRBV5-1 to TRBJ2-4; 9 nucleotides line up with TRBD1. Germline V lookup: CDR1 SGHRS, CDR2 YFSETQ. CDR3 length: 14 residues.

This clonotype was seen a few times. The chain couples TRBV4-1 to TRBJ2-2, with TRBD1 matching 7 bases. After removal of 4 bases from V and 6 bases from J, the junction contained 20 bases not matched to a gene. Looked up from germline, CDR1 is MGHRA and CDR2 is YSYEKL. The CDR3 contains 19 residues. This CDR3 reads CASSREPPGTALAAGELFF. The CDR3 region has the DNA TGCGCCAGCAGCCGAGAACCCCCCGGGACAGCTCTTGCAGCCGGGGAGCTGTTTTTT.

About this clonotype: A read error may explain this, as a much larger clone is one base away. The chain uses TRBV28 and TRBJ2-1; 11 bases line up with TRBD2. The CDR3 spans 19 residues. In germline, CDR1 is MDHEN, CDR2 SYDVKM. V was clipped by 4 bases and J by 5 bases; unmatched bases: 16. CDR3 nucleotide sequence: TGTGCCAGCAGTTCCATACTAGCGGGAGTCAGTCCCACCAACAATGAGCAGTTCTTC. Its protein product is CASSSILAGVSPTNNEQFF.

The chain uses TRBV7-9 and TRBJ1-2; TRBD1 might be the D (6 bases). CDR1 and CDR2 from the germline V gene are SEHNR and FQNEAQ (reference sequence). CDR3 length: 13 amino acids. V was shortened by 3 bases and J by 8 bases, with 13 bases between the two germline ends. The CDR3 is CASSFLQGGGYTF. The DNA of the CDR3 is TGTGCCAGCAGCTTTTTACAGGGCGGCGGCTACACCTTC.

At least ten counts were recorded for this clonotype. The chain has TRBV29-1 and TRBJ2-3; D uncertain. The ends were cut back, 0 bases at V and 4 bases at J, with 17 bases in the middle. There are 16 residues in the CDR3. Germline CDR1 SQVTM, CDR2 ANQGSEA. CDR3 loop: CSVEEPTGPPPDTQYF. The CDR3 region has the DNA TGCAGCGTTGAAGAGCCAACCGGTCCTCCCCCAGATACGCAGTATTTT.

This clonotype was seen more than once but under ten times. The CDR3 DNA sequence: TGCAGTGCTAGTACTAGCGGGGGGACCACAGATACGCAGTATTTT. Amino acids: CSASTSGGTTDTQYF. The rearrangement links TRBV20-1 to TRBJ2-3; 12 bases agree with TRBD2. Trimming cost V 3 bases and J 2 bases; bases outside gene matches: 3. This CDR3 is built from 15 residues. Germline V lookup: CDR1 DFQATT, CDR2 SNEGSKA (reference sequence).

This clonotype was seen repeatedly, ten times or more. The V call is TRBV6-1, the J call TRBJ1-3; TRBD1 is a possible D gene (5 bases). The CDR3 is 16 amino acids. Per germline, CDR1 MNHNS and CDR2 SASEGT. Trimming cost V 0 bases and J 4 bases, with 13 bases left between them. The CDR3 DNA is TGTGCCAGCAGTGAAGCCTCCGGGACTACCGGAAACACCATATATTTT. Amino acid sequence: CASSEASGTTGNTIYF.

This clonotype was recorded many times. V and J are TRBV20-1 and TRBJ1-2, with 7 positions matching TRBD1. Germline V gives CDR1 DFQATT, CDR2 SNEGSKA (reference sequence). The CDR3 covers 14 residues. V was clipped by 5 bases and J by 4 bases; unmatched bases: 10. The CDR3, as DNA: TGCAGTGCTGGGAACAGGGGACCATCCTATGGCTACACCTTC. Translation gives CSAGNRGPSYGYTF.

This clonotype was counted ten times or more. The chain has TRBV7-8 and TRBJ1-1; D is possibly TRBD1 (6 bases). The V gene's germline CDR1 is SGHVS and CDR2 FQNEAQ. Trimming removed 3 bases at V and 4 bases at J, with 9 bases between. CDR3 length: 13 amino acids. This chain's CDR3 is CASSFGGLTEAFF. DNA of the CDR3: TGTGCCAGCAGCTTCGGGGGGCTCACTGAAGCTTTCTTT.

This clonotype showed up just a few times. This chain uses TRBV6-1 with TRBJ2-3, with 7 bases identical to TRBD2. The CDR3 totals 14 residues. Losses at the gene ends were 6 bases for V and 2 bases for J; bases not matched to a gene: 5. Germline values: CDR1 MNHNS, CDR2 SASEGT. The CDR3 is CASRQSGNTDTQYF. DNA of the CDR3: TGTGCCAGCAGACAAAGCGGGAACACAGATACGCAGTATTTT.

Notes on this clonotype: A much larger clone differs from this one at a single base, so this may be a read error. In nucleotides, the CDR3 is TGCGCCAGCAGCTCAGTCAGGGGGAGCTCCTACAATGAGCAGTTCTTC. Its protein product is CASSSVRGSSYNEQFF. This chain joins TRBV5-1 and TRBJ2-1; 7 bases are a match to TRBD1. V shed 3 bases, J shed 0 bases, and the junction held 6 bases outside the gene matches. CDR1 and CDR2 (germline): SGHRS, YFSETQ. This CDR3 is 16 amino acids long.

This clonotype was counted a single time. A much more abundant neighbour one base away suggests this may be a read error. The gene calls are TRBV6-2 or TRBV6-3 and TRBJ1-1; tentatively, D is TRBD1 (6 bases). This CDR3 spans 18 amino acids. The germline V gene encodes CDR1 MNHEY and CDR2 SVGEGT. V was trimmed by 0 bases and J by 8 bases, leaving 25 bases between them. The CDR3 sequence: CASSYSAHSPRGGKEAFF. For the CDR3, the DNA is TGTGCCAGCAGTTACTCTGCTCACAGTCCCAGAGGGGGTAAGGAAGCTTTCTTT.

This clonotype was seen a handful of times. The rearrangement uses TRBV28 and TRBJ1-2; no definite D call. CDR3 length equals 16 residues. Germline V gene sequence: CDR1 MDHEN, CDR2 SYDVKM. Trimming took 3 bases from V and 2 from J, leaving 16 bases between them. DNA for the CDR3: TGTGCCAGCAGTTTCCCGGGAAAGGAACCAAACTATGGCTACACCTTC. The encoded protein is CASSFPGKEPNYGYTF.

DNA for the CDR3: TGCGCCAGCAGCTCACGGGAAGGAGATACGCAGTATTTT. As protein: CASSSREGDTQYF. J is TRBJ2-3 and V is TRBV4-1, with D possibly being TRBD2 (5 bases). Germline V CDR1 and CDR2: MGHRA, YSYEKL. This CDR3 spans 13 amino acids. The ends were cut back, 5 bases at V and 5 bases at J, with 11 bases in the middle.

V and J are TRBV5-4 and TRBJ1-4; D might be TRBD1 (5 bases). Looked up from germline, CDR1 is SGHNT and CDR2 is YYREEE (reference sequence). The CDR3 extends over 14 amino acids. V lost 4 bases, J lost 6 bases, and 13 bases lay in between. The DNA of the CDR3 is TGTGCCAGCAGCCTGGGGGGTTTGGATGAAAAACTGTTTTTT. Translation: CASSLGGLDEKLFF.

About this clonotype: Since a much larger clone is just one base distant, this may be a read error. This rearrangement joins TRBV6-2 or TRBV6-3 to TRBJ2-1, with 11 bases aligning to TRBD1. Germline values: CDR1 MNHEY, CDR2 SVGEGT. The CDR3 totals 15 residues. This chain's CDR3 is CASTQGQGAANEQLF. The CDR3 coding sequence is TGTGCCAGCACCCAAGGACAGGGGGCGGCCAATGAGCAGCTCTTC.

This chain joins TRBV9 and TRBJ1-5; 7 bases align to TRBD1. The junction had 1 base not matched to a gene; V was cut back by 0 bases and J by 7 bases. Germline V lookup: CDR1 SGDLS, CDR2 YYNGEE. CDR3 length equals 13 residues. The CDR3 region is CASSVGTGQPQHF. The CDR3 DNA follows: TGTGCCAGCAGCGTAGGGACAGGACAGCCCCAGCATTTT.

This clonotype was observed many times. The rearrangement uses TRBV14 and TRBJ2-1; TRBD1 agrees at 7 bases. CDR3 size: 14 residues. Germline V CDR1 and CDR2: SGHDN, FVKESK. The trim removed 5 bases at V and 6 bases at J, leaving 7 bases unmatched. The CDR3 DNA reads as TGTGCCAGCAGCGGCTACAGGGGCGGCAATGAGCAGTTCTTC. Amino acids: CASSGYRGGNEQFF. The entire variable domain, with the rest obtained from reference TRBV14 and TRBJ2-1, is as follows: EAGVTQFPSHSVIEKGQTVTLRCDPISGHDNLYWYRRVMGKEIKFLLHFVKESKQDESGMPNNRFLAERTGGTYSTLKVQPAELEDSGVYFCASSGYRGGNEQFFGPGTRLTVL.

This clonotype was seen repeatedly, ten times or more. V is TRBV15 and J is TRBJ1-5; D is uncertain. Germline V lookup: CDR1 LNHNV, CDR2 YYDKDF (reference sequence). The length of the CDR3 is 13 residues. The V gene lost 0 bases and the J gene lost 7 bases, with 7 bases spanning the gap. CDR3 sequence reads: CATSRERGQPQHF. The CDR3 DNA follows: TGTGCCACCAGCAGAGAACGGGGACAGCCCCAGCATTTT. The full variable domain, rest sourced from reference TRBV15 and TRBJ1-5, is DAMVIQNPRYQVTQFGKPVTLSCSQTLNHNVMYWYQQKSSQAPKLLFHYYDKDFNNEADTPDNFQSRRPNTSFCFLDIRSPGLGDTAMYLCATSRERGQPQHFGDGTRLSIL.

This clonotype appeared many times. V usage is TRBV28 and J usage is TRBJ2-5; the D is unclear. This CDR3 is built from 12 residues. Germline V gene lookup returns CDR1 MDHEN and CDR2 SYDVKM. V was trimmed by 5 bases and J by 5 bases, leaving 9 bases between them. The CDR3 protein is CASSPSTETQYF. In DNA form, the CDR3 reads TGTGCCAGCAGTCCCTCTACGGAGACCCAGTACTTC.

This clonotype was detected ten times or more. J is TRBJ2-2 and V is TRBV28, with a weak D call TRBD1 (5 bases). Trimming stripped 4 bases from V and 4 bases from J, with 10 bases between. The CDR3 consists of 14 residues. CDR1 and CDR2 from the germline V gene are MDHEN and SYDVKM. CDR3 nucleotide sequence: TGTGCCAGCAGTTCCTTCGACAGCACCGGGGAGCTGTTTTTT. Translation: CASSSFDSTGELFF.

This clonotype turned up a few times. The chain employs TRBV30 and TRBJ2-3; maybe TRBD1 (6 bases). The CDR3 length is 14 residues. Germline assignment: CDR1 GTSNPN and CDR2 SVGIG (reference sequence). V was clipped by 4 bases and J by 4 bases, with 15 bases between them. The CDR3 coding sequence is TGTGCCTGGATGGCGAGGGGGTGGGCAGATACGCAGTATTTT. Protein: CAWMARGWADTQYF.